This is a list of T cell receptor beta chains from one sample in a study of human T cells and chemical hapten exposure. A single record per CDR3 protein comes from TCRdb applying MiXCR to the reads. The sample has about 120,000 distinct CDR3 sequences, around 8.5% seen once; the top ten hold roughly 1.3%. Material for sequencing was whole blood. All receptors derive from a human donor in good health. Some clones in this sample may be carry-over from other donors' samples. Each CDR3 is given with its conserved first and last residue. The D gene is left open where the match is weak.

V gene	D gene	J gene	CDR3 protein
TRBV20-1	TRBD2	TRBJ2-2	CSASDGREAGELFF
TRBV6-2/TRBV6-3	.	TRBJ1-5	CASSYSRAISNQPQHF
TRBV6-5	.	TRBJ2-7	CASSYSKTGKSYEQYF
TRBV5-1	TRBD1	TRBJ1-1	CASSLTGEVGTEAFF
TRBV20-1	.	TRBJ2-1	CSAISGSSYNEQFF
TRBV7-9	.	TRBJ1-4	CASSLATGEKLFF
TRBV7-2	.	TRBJ1-1	CASSLGVTTEAFF
TRBV18	.	TRBJ2-5	CASSPRGSVQETQYF
TRBV7-6	.	TRBJ2-7	CASSADRNSYEQYF
TRBV5-6	TRBD2	TRBJ2-1	CASKSGRTEQFF
TRBV3-1	.	TRBJ1-5	CASSQASGDQPQHF
TRBV19	.	TRBJ1-5	CASSIHQGPNQPQHF
TRBV20-1	TRBD2	TRBJ2-1	CSAEPSGKFGNEQFF
TRBV9	TRBD2	TRBJ2-1	CASSGRTSGDDEQFF
TRBV20-1	.	TRBJ2-2	CSAPDLNTGELFF
TRBV12-5	.	TRBJ1-1	CASGLVGLGPASVAFF
TRBV4-3	.	TRBJ2-7	CASSQERGGEDNEQYF
TRBV5-1	TRBD2	TRBJ2-1	CASSFRLAGGPAYNEQFF
TRBV4-3	.	TRBJ2-7	CASSQENGGRNYEQYF
TRBV10-3	.	TRBJ1-1	CAISEGQGAVNTEAFF
TRBV7-2	.	TRBJ2-1	CASSYPIQAYNEQFF
TRBV12-3/TRBV12-4	.	TRBJ2-7	CASSFQEYEQYF
TRBV20-1	.	TRBJ1-1	CSAREYPGSTGNTEAFF
TRBV7-8	TRBD2	TRBJ2-7	CASSSPSGRAGEQYF
TRBV7-2	TRBD1	TRBJ2-3	CASSFQGAGATDTQYF
TRBV12-3/TRBV12-4	TRBD2	TRBJ2-7	CASSTSGSYYEQYF
TRBV19	TRBD1	TRBJ1-1	CASSILGPNRGQNTEAFF
TRBV6-5	TRBD1	TRBJ1-1	CASSSGQGAEAFF
TRBV29-1	.	TRBJ2-1	CSVRGYSYNEQFF
TRBV6-6	TRBD1	TRBJ2-7	CASSYGGQSYEQYF
TRBV20-1	.	TRBJ2-2	CSARSAKPSPGELFF
TRBV18	.	TRBJ1-5	CASSPPFGNQPQHF
TRBV4-3	TRBD2	TRBJ2-3	CASSPRTGTSGDGADTQYF
TRBV2	.	TRBJ1-5	CASSEMSREDQPQHF
TRBV4-2	.	TRBJ1-1	CASSQAEEAFF
TRBV5-1	.	TRBJ2-1	CASSYDNEQFF
TRBV7-9	TRBD1	TRBJ2-1	CASSYRGDSYNEQFF
TRBV11-2	TRBD1	TRBJ2-5	CASSLEGQTYQETQYF
TRBV29-1	.	TRBJ1-1	CSVDGQLNTEAFF
TRBV20-1	TRBD2	TRBJ2-1	CSASTYGLAESSYNEQFF
TRBV21-1	.	TRBJ2-3	CASSKRASGATDTQYF
TRBV27	.	TRBJ2-7	CASSSTVSYEQYF
TRBV4-2	.	TRBJ2-3	CASSQESAASTDTQYF
TRBV6-6	TRBD2	TRBJ2-3	CASSYTSGRGDTQYF
TRBV2	.	TRBJ2-3	CASPLPGTSTDTQYF
TRBV6-1	.	TRBJ1-3	CASSEVKGFSGNTIYF
TRBV5-4	.	TRBJ2-1	CASSLRRERKHNEQFF
TRBV3-1	.	TRBJ1-1	CASSHEGAVLAFF
TRBV7-9	.	TRBJ1-4	CASSPRGEKLFF